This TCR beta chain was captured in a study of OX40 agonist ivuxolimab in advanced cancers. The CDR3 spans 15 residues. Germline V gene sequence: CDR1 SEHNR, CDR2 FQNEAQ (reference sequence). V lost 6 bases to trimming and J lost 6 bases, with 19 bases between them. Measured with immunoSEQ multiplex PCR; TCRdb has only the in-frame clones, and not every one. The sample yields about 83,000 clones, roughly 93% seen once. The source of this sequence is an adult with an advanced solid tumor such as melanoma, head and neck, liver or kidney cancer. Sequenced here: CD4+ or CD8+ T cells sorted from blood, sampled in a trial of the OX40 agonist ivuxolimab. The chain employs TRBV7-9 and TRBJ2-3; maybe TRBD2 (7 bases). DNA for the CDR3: TGTGCCAGCAGGGCCGACACCCCGGGGGGCGATACGCAGTATTTT. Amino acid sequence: CASRADTPGGDTQYF.